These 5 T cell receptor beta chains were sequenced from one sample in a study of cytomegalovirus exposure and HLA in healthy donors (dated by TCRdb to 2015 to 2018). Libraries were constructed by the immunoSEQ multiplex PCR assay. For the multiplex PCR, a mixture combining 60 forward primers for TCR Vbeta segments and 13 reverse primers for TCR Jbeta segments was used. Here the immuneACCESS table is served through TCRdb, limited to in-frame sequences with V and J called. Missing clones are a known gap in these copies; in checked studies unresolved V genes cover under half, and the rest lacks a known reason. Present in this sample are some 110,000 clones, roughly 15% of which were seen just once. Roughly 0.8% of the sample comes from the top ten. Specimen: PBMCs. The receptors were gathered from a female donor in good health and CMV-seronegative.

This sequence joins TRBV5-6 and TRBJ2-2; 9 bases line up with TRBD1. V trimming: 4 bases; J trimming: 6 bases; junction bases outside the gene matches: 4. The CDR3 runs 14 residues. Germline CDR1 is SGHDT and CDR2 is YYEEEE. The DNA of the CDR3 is TGTGCCAGCAGCGTAAGGGACAGGGCCGGGGAGCTGTTTTTT. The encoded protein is CASSVRDRAGELFF.

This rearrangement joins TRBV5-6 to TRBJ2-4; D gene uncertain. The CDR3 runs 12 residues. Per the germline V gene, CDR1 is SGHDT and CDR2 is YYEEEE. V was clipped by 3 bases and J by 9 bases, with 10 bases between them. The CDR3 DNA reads TGTGCCAGCAGCTCGCTTTCCGGCATTCAGTACTTC. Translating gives CASSSLSGIQYF.

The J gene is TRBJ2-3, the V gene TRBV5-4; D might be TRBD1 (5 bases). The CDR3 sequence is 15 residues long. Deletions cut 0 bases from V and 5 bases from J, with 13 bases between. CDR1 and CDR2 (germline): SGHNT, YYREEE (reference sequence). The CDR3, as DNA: TGTGCCAGCAGCTTGGACGTACAGGCATTAGATACGCAGTATTTT. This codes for CASSLDVQALDTQYF.

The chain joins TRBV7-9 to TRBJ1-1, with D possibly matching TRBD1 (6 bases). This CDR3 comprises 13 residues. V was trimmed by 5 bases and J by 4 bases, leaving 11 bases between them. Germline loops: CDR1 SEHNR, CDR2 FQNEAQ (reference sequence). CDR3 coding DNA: TGTGCCAGCAGCGCAGGGGCGGGCACTGAAGCTTTCTTT. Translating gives CASSAGAGTEAFF.

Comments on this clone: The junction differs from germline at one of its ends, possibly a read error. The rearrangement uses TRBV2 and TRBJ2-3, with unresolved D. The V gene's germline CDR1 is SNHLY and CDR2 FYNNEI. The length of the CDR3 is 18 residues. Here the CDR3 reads CASTERGSGMESTDTQYF. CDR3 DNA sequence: TGTGCCAGCACTGAACGAGGTTCCGGAATGGAGTCCACAGATACGCAGTATTTT.